The rows below give T cell receptor beta chains drawn from one sample of a study of shared clonotypes between healthy human individuals. The protocol was immunoSEQ multiplex PCR, while the TCRdb copy is restricted to in-frame clones and leaves out a portion. This table has about 2.4 million clones, 93% appearing once. The specimen was naive CD4+ T cells from PBMCs. The receptors derive from a young man in good health. Some clones in this sample may be carry-over from other donors' samples. Each CDR3 is given with its conserved first and last residue. A D gene is named only where the DNA matches it firmly. The size of a clone is reported for some rows only, either as once, few or many, or as a class for expanded clones.

j_call d_call v_call clone_size cdr3_aa cdr3_nt
TRBJ2-7 - TRBV7-2 - CASSLGGSVDVQNF TGTGCCAGCAGCTTAGGCGGGTCAGTAGACGTCCAGAACTTC
TRBJ2-1 - TRBV20-1 - CSASRRDEQFF TGCAGTGCTAGTCGTCGGGATGAGCAGTTCTTC
TRBJ2-5 TRBD2 TRBV9 - CASSVAGLAGEETQYF TGTGCCAGCAGCGTAGCTGGGCTAGCGGGAGAAGAGACCCAGTACTTC
TRBJ1-5 - TRBV9 - CASSVFRRNQPQHF TGTGCCAGCAGCGTGTTCAGACGTAATCAGCCCCAGCATTTT
TRBJ1-5 - TRBV7-6 - CASSLVLGQPQHF TGTGCCAGCAGCTTAGTATTGGGGCAGCCCCAGCATTTT
TRBJ2-1 TRBD2 TRBV7-2 - CASSRAGGSYNEQFF TGTGCCAGCAGCAGAGCGGGGGGAAGCTACAATGAGCAGTTCTTC
TRBJ2-7 TRBD2 TRBV18 - CASSPTGRGYEQYF TGTGCCAGCTCACCTACGGGGAGGGGCTACGAGCAGTACTTC
TRBJ2-1 - TRBV28 - CASTPPGSSYNEQFF TGTGCCAGCACCCCCCCAGGGAGCTCCTACAATGAGCAGTTCTTC
TRBJ1-1 - TRBV28 - CASSAPGPKVAFF TGTGCCAGCAGTGCCCCGGGCCCTAAGGTTGCTTTCTTT
TRBJ2-3 - TRBV5-1 - CASSLAQGSDTQYF TGCGCCAGCAGCTTGGCTCAGGGTTCAGATACGCAGTATTTT
TRBJ1-2 TRBD1 TRBV6-1 few CASSDRQGNGYTF TGTGCCAGCAGCGATCGACAGGGGAATGGCTACACCTTC
TRBJ1-4 - TRBV5-4 once CASSLGSGGRSNEKLFF TGTGCCAGCAGCTTGGGATCAGGCGGGCGTTCTAATGAAAAACTGTTTTTT
TRBJ2-7 - TRBV28 - CASSLRSTAYEQYF TGTGCCAGCAGTTTACGCAGCACAGCCTACGAGCAGTACTTC
TRBJ2-1 TRBD2 TRBV5-8 - CASSWGLAGAEYNEQFF TGTGCCAGCAGCTGGGGACTAGCGGGAGCTGAGTACAATGAGCAGTTCTTC
TRBJ2-3 TRBD1 TRBV5-6 - CASRLQGGTDTQYF TGTGCCAGCAGATTACAGGGGGGAACAGATACGCAGTATTTT
TRBJ2-1 - TRBV7-2 - CASSFGRVWEQFF TGTGCCAGCAGCTTCGGGCGTGTTTGGGAGCAGTTCTTC
TRBJ2-7 - TRBV5-1 - CASSLEAGSYYEQYF TGCGCCAGCAGCTTGGAGGCAGGGAGCTACTACGAGCAGTACTTC
TRBJ1-4 TRBD1 TRBV9 - CASSVGGAGGEKLFF TGTGCCAGCAGCGTAGGAGGGGCAGGGGGGGAAAAACTGTTTTTT
TRBJ1-2 TRBD1 TRBV28 - CASSSGQSGYTF TGTGCCAGCAGTTCGGGACAGAGCGGCTACACCTTC
TRBJ2-7 - TRBV30 - CAWSAQGYEQYF TGTGCCTGGAGCGCCCAGGGTTACGAGCAGTACTTC
TRBJ1-2 - TRBV14 - CASSQQYGGGYTF TGTGCCAGCAGCCAACAATATGGGGGTGGCTACACCTTC
TRBJ1-5 TRBD1 TRBV7-8 - CASSLDRGQPQHF TGTGCCAGCAGCTTAGACAGGGGTCAGCCCCAGCATTTT
TRBJ2-7 TRBD1 TRBV6-1 - CALAGAGGYEQYF TGTGCCTTGGCCGGGGCAGGGGGCTACGAGCAGTACTTC
TRBJ2-2 - TRBV4-3 - CASSQVAANTGELFF TGCGCCAGCAGCCAAGTTGCGGCGAACACCGGGGAGCTGTTTTTT
TRBJ1-2 - TRBV7-9 - CASSRDIYGYTF TGTGCCAGCAGCAGGGACATCTATGGCTACACCTTC
TRBJ1-4 - TRBV27 - CASSLKIDRRVGTNEKLFF TGTGCCAGCAGTTTAAAGATTGACAGGAGGGTTGGAACTAATGAAAAACTGTTTTTT
TRBJ2-7 - TRBV29-1 - CSVGRGAGWGEQYF TGCAGCGTTGGACGGGGGGCTGGTTGGGGCGAGCAGTACTTC
TRBJ2-7 - TRBV7-9 - CASSFTSGVEQCF TGTGCCAGCAGCTTTACTTCAGGGGTAGAGCAGTGCTTC
TRBJ1-1 - TRBV2 - CASSAGVEAFF TGTGCCAGCAGTGCGGGGGTTGAAGCTTTCTTT
TRBJ2-7 - TRBV10-3 - CAISPSSGVLLSYEQYF TGTGCCATCAGCCCCTCCTCAGGAGTCTTATTATCCTACGAGCAGTACTTC
TRBJ2-3 - TRBV27 - CASLRRGTDTQYF TGTGCCAGCCTTAGGAGGGGCACAGATACGCAGTATTTT
TRBJ2-7 TRBD2 TRBV11-2 - CASSPSSGFYEQYF TGTGCCAGCAGCCCGTCTAGCGGATTCTACGAGCAGTACTTC
TRBJ2-3 - TRBV27 - CASSPTRGGDTQYF TGTGCCAGCAGTCCTACCAGGGGTGGAGATACGCAGTATTTT
TRBJ2-3 - TRBV11-2 - CASLFSRTDTQYF TGTGCCAGCCTTTTTTCGCGCACAGATACGCAGTATTTT
TRBJ2-3 - TRBV7-2 - CASSLGGVVDTQYF TGTGCCAGCAGCTTAGGCGGGGTAGTGGATACGCAGTATTTT
TRBJ1-2 - TRBV13 - CASSLGVDFVPVADGYTF TGTGCCAGCAGCTTAGGGGTGGACTTCGTGCCCGTGGCGGATGGCTACACCTTC
TRBJ2-1 TRBD1 TRBV7-9 - CASSLGQGLDEQFF TGTGCCAGCAGCTTAGGACAGGGTCTCGATGAGCAGTTCTTC
TRBJ2-5 - TRBV5-1 - CATRPGSLDETQYF TGCGCCACCCGCCCTGGTAGCCTCGATGAGACCCAGTACTTC
TRBJ1-2 TRBD1 TRBV19 - CASSIDDRELDGYTF TGTGCCAGTAGTATAGATGACAGGGAATTGGATGGCTACACCTTC
TRBJ1-5 - TRBV6-1 - CASSERGKGWSNQPQHF TGTGCCAGCAGTGAAAGGGGAAAAGGGTGGAGCAATCAGCCCCAGCATTTT
TRBJ2-3 - TRBV5-1 - CASSLLRGTDTQYF TGCGCCAGCAGCTTGCTAAGGGGCACAGATACGCAGTATTTT
TRBJ2-2 - TRBV18 - CASSPWAENTGELFF TGTGCCAGCTCACCATGGGCGGAGAACACCGGGGAGCTGTTTTTT
TRBJ2-3 TRBD2 TRBV5-1 - CASSPRTSPPDTQYF TGCGCCAGCAGCCCTCGGACTAGTCCCCCAGATACGCAGTATTTT
TRBJ2-2 TRBD2 TRBV29-1 - CSVERGGGSGRGELFF TGCAGCGTTGAACGGGGAGGCGGTAGCGGGAGGGGGGAGCTGTTTTTT
TRBJ2-6 - TRBV11-3 once CASSSVANVLTF TGTGCCAGCAGCTCTGTGGCCAACGTCCTGACTTTC
TRBJ2-5 - TRBV5-1 - CASSAGTAGETQYF TGCGCCAGCAGCGCTGGGACAGCGGGAGAGACCCAGTACTTC
TRBJ2-3 TRBD2 TRBV5-1 - CASALPSGSTDTQYF TGCGCCAGCGCCCTACCTAGCGGGAGCACAGATACGCAGTATTTT
TRBJ1-1 - TRBV2 - CASIGTGDWNTEAFF TGTGCCAGCATTGGGACGGGCGACTGGAACACTGAAGCTTTCTTT
TRBJ2-3 TRBD2 TRBV6-6 - CAGQFGGGDTQYF TGTGCCGGGCAGTTCGGGGGGGGAGATACGCAGTATTTT
TRBJ2-2 - TRBV18 - CASSPGAWGETGELFF TGTGCCAGCTCACCGGGCGCCTGGGGCGAGACCGGGGAGCTGTTTTTT
TRBJ2-2 - TRBV9 - CASSVGWGVSTGELFF TGTGCCAGCAGCGTAGGGTGGGGTGTAAGCACCGGGGAGCTGTTTTTT
TRBJ2-1 TRBD2 TRBV7-8 - CASIGLAVYNEQFF TGTGCCAGCATTGGACTAGCGGTCTACAATGAGCAGTTCTTC
TRBJ2-6 - TRBV29-1 - CSVDTIGSGANVLTF TGCAGCGTTGATACTATAGGCTCTGGGGCCAACGTCCTGACTTTC
TRBJ1-2 - TRBV28 - CASSLTAPNYGYTF TGTGCCAGCAGTTTAACGGCACCCAACTATGGCTACACCTTC
TRBJ2-7 TRBD2 TRBV28 - CASSSSGIRYEQYF TGTGCCAGCAGTTCTAGCGGGATTCGGTACGAGCAGTACTTC
TRBJ2-1 - TRBV28 - CASRLRDSRLQFF TGTGCCAGCAGGCTCCGGGACTCTCGTTTACAGTTCTTC